The present T cell receptor (beta chain) was sequenced within a study of beta chain features in type 1 diabetes. Background on the study: Patients and healthy donors were similar in age, gender and cell yields. The study, taken as a whole, reports: In all four CD4+ subsets, TCRB CDR3 length was significantly, moderately reduced in type 1 diabetes. Whether TCRB rearrangement is influenced by HLA type was left unresolved in this analysis.

The whole isolated RNA underwent reverse transcription, so sequencing captured expressed TCRB transcripts. Regulatory, naive and central memory T cell samples averaged around 3.5 million reads. The table came from immunoSEQ multiplex PCR; TCRdb's copy has only in-frame clones and leaves some out. The sample holds some 900,000 clones, about a sixth seen once. The CDR3 totals 18 residues. Germline V gives CDR1 LGHNA, CDR2 YNFKEQ. Trimming took 4 bases from V and 5 from J; bases not matched to a gene: 12. Concerning this clone itself: What it recognizes is unknown.

The sequencing sample was made of naive CD4+ T cells from blood. The TCR sequence derives from a woman younger than 30 in good health. The chain recombines TRBV4-2 with TRBJ2-2, with 11 bases aligning to TRBD2. The CDR3 region has the DNA TGTGCCAGCAGCCTTCGACCAATAGCGGGAGGGCCTACCGGGGAGCTGTTTTTT. It translates to CASSLRPIAGGPTGELFF.